Listed below are T cell receptor beta chains from one sample, sequenced in a study of graft-versus-host responses after intestinal transplantation. Measured with immunoSEQ multiplex PCR; TCRdb has only the in-frame clones, and not every one. The sample yields tens of thousands of clones, approximately 80% seen once. The antigens of these receptors remain unknown. Sequencing was performed on unstimulated CD4+ T cells sorted from spleen or lymph node cells, taken before transplant. Receptors were obtained from a human donor who was the organ donor for an intestinal transplant. The CDR3 runs from the conserved cysteine through the conserved F or W.

j_call | v_call | cdr3_aa
TRBJ1-5 | TRBV27 | CASSLHGQDSNQPQHF
TRBJ1-6 | TRBV5-1 | CASSLADLRRNSPLHF
TRBJ1-5 | TRBV28 | CASSFLGAGQPQHF
TRBJ2-5 | TRBV28 | CASSPIAVLGETQYF
TRBJ1-3 | TRBV7-2 | CASSPTLGSPWVHTIYF
TRBJ2-5 | TRBV5-1 | CASSQGTGREETQYF
TRBJ1-5 | TRBV21-1 | CASSKVNGKQGRQIDNQPQHF
TRBJ2-5 | TRBV7-3 | CASSSTGGWVETQYF
TRBJ2-3 | TRBV6-6 | CASSQLQGLSTDTQYF
TRBJ2-1 | TRBV7-9 | CASSSPGKAGNEQFF
TRBJ2-4 | TRBV15 | CATSRELLTGVGNTAKNIQYF
TRBJ2-1 | TRBV15 | CATSREWSRGMRNEQFF
TRBJ1-2 | TRBV14 | CASSQGWNRRNYGYTF
TRBJ1-2 | TRBV25-1 | CASSDRGQGGGYTF
TRBJ2-5 | TRBV5-1 | CASSSGARDRVLKETQYF
TRBJ2-5 | TRBV10-3 | CAISPWGVGETQYF
TRBJ1-5 | TRBV19 | CASSMGANYQPQHF